The clone carrying this T cell receptor (beta chain) is a singleton in its sample. Its antigen is as yet unknown. Autoimmune disease history or systemic immunosuppression excluded patients. This specimen belongs to a study of OX40 agonist ivuxolimab in advanced cancers. Using immunoSEQ multiplex PCR, the repertoire was profiled, and TCRdb retains in-frame clones only, with some absent. The table lists around 93,000 clones, around nine tenths of them singletons. Study-wide points: Clonal expansion by week 6 occurred in CD4+ and CD8+ blood T cells (at 0.1 to 3.0 mg/kg). Relative to CD4+ cells, CD8+ T cells on average had more expanded clones.

There are 16 residues in the CDR3. V shed 5 bases, J shed 10 bases, and the junction held 13 bases outside the gene matches. CDR1 and CDR2 from the germline V gene are SGHVS and FQNEAQ. This specimen consisted of CD4+ or CD8+ T cells sorted from blood, obtained in a trial of the OX40 agonist ivuxolimab. The chain carries TRBV7-8 and TRBJ2-1, with TRBD2 matching 11 bases. This receptor was identified in an adult with an advanced solid tumor such as melanoma, head and neck, liver or kidney cancer. In DNA, the CDR3 is TGTGCCAGCAGCCACCAACTAGCGGGGGAGTCCGACGAGCAGTTCTTC. Amino acids: CASSHQLAGESDEQFF.